This T cell receptor beta chain stems from a study of blood T cell repertoires in COVID-19. Overall study context: PBMCs, B-cell-depleted T cells, or T cells were the source of the cDNA or gDNA that made up the material.

Repertoires were generated with immunoSEQ multiplex PCR, while TCRdb's copy carries only in-frame clones and drops some. In the table there are 55,000 to 65,000 clones, 79% of which are singletons. V lost 5 bases and J lost 2, with 17 bases in between. The CDR3 covers 16 residues. Germline lookup yields CDR1 MNHEY and CDR2 SVGEGT. This chain links TRBV6-2 or TRBV6-3 with TRBJ2-3; D might be TRBD2 (6 bases). The material sequenced was peripheral blood. This TCR was sampled from a man between 60 and 70 years old with acute or convalescent COVID-19. This CDR3 is CASSTDRGLYTDTQYF. In DNA form, the CDR3 reads TGTGCCAGCAGTACGGATAGGGGACTTTACACAGATACGCAGTATTTT.